This TCR beta chain was recovered during a study of T cell responses to AZD1222 COVID-19 vaccine. In the study overall: Second doses at about 4 or about 12 weeks were pooled.

The CDR3 loop spans 13 amino acids. Germline V gene data show CDR1 as GTSNPN and CDR2 as SVGIG (reference sequence). With V trimmed by 3 bases and J by 8 bases, 8 bases remained unmatched. The protocol was immunoSEQ multiplex PCR, while the TCRdb copy is restricted to in-frame clones and leaves out a portion. Altogether around 110,000 clones are present, around 88% being singletons, with the ten largest covering around 9.6%. The rearrangement joins TRBV30 to TRBJ1-2, with TRBD1 matching 8 bases. The specimen comprised peripheral blood, sampled on day 0 of AZD1222 vaccination. The sequence came from an adult in good health. In DNA form, the CDR3 reads TGTGCCTGGAGGACCACAGGGGGTCAAGGCTACACCTTC. The encoded protein is CAWRTTGGQGYTF. The variable domain in full, completed from reference TRBV30 and TRBJ1-2, reads SQTIHQWPATLVQPVGSPLSLECTVEGTSNPNLYWYRQAAGRGLQLLFYSVGIGQISSEVPQNLSASRPQDRQFILSSKKLLLSDSGFYLCAWRTTGGQGYTFGSGTRLTVV.